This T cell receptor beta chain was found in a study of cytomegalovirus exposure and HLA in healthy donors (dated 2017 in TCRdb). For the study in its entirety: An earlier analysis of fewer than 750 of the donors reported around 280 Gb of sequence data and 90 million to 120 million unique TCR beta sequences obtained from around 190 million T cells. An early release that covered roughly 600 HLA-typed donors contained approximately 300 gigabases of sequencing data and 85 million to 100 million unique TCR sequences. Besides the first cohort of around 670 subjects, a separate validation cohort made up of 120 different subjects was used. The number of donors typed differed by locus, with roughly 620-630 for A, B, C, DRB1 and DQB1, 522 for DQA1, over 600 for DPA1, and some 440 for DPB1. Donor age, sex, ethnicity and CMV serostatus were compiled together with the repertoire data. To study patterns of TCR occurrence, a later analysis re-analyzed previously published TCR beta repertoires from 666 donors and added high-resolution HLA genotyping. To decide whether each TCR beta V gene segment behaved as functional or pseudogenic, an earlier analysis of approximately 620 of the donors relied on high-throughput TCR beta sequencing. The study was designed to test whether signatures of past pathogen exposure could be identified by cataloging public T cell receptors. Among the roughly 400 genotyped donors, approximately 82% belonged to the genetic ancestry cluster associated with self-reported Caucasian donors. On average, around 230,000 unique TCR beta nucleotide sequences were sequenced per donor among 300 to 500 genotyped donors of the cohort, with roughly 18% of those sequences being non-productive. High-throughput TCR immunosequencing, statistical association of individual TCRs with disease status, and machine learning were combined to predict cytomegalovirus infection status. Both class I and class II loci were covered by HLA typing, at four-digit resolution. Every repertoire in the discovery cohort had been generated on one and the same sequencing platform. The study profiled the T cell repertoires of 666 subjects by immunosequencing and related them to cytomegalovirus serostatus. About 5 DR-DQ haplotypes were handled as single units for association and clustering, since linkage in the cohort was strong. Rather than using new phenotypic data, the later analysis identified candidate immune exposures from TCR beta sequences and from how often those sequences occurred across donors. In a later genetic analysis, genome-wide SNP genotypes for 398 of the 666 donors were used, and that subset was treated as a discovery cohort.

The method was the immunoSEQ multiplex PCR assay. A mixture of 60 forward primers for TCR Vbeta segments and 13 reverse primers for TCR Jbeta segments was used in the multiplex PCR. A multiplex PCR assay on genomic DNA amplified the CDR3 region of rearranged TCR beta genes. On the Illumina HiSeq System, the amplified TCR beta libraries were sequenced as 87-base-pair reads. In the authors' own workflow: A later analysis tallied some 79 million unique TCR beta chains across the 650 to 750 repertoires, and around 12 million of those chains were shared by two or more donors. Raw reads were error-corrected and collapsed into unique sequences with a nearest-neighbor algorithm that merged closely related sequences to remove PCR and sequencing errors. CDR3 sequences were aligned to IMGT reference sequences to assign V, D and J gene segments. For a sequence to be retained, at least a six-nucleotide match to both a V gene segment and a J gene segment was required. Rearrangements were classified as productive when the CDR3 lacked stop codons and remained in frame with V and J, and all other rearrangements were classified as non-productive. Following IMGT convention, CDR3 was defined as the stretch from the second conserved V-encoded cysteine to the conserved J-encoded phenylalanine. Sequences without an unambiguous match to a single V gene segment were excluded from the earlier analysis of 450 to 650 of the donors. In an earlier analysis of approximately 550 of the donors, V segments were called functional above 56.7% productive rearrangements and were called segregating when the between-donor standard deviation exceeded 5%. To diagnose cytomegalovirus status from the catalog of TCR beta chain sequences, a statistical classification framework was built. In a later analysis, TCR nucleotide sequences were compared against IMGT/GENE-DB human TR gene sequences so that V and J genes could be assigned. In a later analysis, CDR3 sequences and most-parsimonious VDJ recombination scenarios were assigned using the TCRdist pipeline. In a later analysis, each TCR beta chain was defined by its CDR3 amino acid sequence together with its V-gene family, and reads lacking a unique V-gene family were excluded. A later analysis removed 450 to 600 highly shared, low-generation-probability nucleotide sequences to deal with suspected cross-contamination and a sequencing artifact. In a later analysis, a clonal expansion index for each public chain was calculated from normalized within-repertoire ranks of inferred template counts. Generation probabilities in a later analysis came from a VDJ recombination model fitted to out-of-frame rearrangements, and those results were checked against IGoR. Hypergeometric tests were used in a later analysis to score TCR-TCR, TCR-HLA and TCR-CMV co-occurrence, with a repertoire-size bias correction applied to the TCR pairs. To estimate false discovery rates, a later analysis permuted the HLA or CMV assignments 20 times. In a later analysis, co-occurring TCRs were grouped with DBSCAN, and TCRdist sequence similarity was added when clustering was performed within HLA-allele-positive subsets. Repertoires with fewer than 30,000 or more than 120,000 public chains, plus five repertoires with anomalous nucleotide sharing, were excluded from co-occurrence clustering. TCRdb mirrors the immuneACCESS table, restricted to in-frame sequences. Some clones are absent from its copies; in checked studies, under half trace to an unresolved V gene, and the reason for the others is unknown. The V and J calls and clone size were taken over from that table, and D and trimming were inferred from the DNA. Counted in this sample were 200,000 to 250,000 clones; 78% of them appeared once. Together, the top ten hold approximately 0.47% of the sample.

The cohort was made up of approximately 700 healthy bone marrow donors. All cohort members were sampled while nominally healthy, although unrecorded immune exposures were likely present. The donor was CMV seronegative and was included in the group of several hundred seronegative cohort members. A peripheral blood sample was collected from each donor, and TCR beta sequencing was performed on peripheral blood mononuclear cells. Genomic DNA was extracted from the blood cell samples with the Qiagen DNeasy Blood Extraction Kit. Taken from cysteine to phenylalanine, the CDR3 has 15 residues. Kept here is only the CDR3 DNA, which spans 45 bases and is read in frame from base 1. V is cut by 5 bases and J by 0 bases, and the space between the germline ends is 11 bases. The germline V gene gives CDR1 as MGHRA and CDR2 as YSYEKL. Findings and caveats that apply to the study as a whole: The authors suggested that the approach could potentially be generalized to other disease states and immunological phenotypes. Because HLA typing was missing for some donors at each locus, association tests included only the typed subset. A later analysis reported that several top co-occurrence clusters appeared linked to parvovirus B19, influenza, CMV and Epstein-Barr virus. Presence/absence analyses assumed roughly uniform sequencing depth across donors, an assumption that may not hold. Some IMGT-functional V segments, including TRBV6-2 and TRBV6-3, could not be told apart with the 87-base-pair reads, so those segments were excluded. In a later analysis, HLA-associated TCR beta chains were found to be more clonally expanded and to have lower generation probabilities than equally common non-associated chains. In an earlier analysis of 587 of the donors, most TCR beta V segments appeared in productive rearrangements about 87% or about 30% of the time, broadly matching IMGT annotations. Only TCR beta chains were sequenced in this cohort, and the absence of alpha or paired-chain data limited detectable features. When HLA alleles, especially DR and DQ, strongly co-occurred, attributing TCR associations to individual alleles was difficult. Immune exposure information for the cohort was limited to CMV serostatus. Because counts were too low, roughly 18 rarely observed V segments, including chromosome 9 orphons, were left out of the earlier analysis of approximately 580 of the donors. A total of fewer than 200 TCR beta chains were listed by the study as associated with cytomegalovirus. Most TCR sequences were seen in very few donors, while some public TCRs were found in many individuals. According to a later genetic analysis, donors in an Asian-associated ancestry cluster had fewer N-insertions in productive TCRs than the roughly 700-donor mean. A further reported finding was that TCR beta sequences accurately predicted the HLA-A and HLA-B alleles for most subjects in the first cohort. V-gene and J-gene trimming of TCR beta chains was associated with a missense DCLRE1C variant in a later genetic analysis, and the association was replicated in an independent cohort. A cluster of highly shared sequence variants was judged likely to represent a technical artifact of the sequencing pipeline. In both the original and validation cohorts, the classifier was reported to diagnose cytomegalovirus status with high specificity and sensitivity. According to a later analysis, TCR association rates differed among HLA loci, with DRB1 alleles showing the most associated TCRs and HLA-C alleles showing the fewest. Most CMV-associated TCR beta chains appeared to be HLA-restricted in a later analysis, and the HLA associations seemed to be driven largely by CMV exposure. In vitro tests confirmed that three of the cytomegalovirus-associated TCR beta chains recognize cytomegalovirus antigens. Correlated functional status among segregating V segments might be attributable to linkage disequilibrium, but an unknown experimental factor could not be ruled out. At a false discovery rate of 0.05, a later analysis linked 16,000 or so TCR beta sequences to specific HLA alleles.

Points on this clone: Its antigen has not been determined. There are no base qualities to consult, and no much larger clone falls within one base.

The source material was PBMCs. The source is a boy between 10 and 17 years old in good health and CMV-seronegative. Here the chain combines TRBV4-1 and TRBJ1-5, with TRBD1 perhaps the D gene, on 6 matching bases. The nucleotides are TGCGCCAGCAGCGTCCGGGACAATAGCAATCAGCCCCAGCATTTT. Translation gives CASSVRDNSNQPQHF.